This T cell receptor (beta chain) was sequenced during a study of T cell changes during pregnancy in multiple sclerosis (dated by TCRdb to between 2018 and 2021). With respect to the entire study: Changes in the T cell repertoire over the course of pregnancy were examined in this study in women with multiple sclerosis.

The method was the immunoSEQ multiplex PCR assay. TCRdb obtained this table from immuneACCESS and retained in-frame rearrangements with V and J assigned. These tables miss some clones; where compared with another copy, unresolved V genes account for less than half of the shortfall, and the remainder is unexplained. The sample table shows 70,000 to 100,000 clones, and approximately 92% are seen once. The ten largest clonotypes hold 1.5% to 1.7% of the sample. The CDR3 numbers 13 residues from cysteine through phenylalanine. Just the 39-base CDR3 DNA is kept, in frame starting at base 1. V sheds 4 bases and J sheds 5 bases, leaving 9 bases between their ends. Taken from the germline V gene (reference sequence), the CDR1 and CDR2 loops are SEHNR and FQNEAQ. Of note for this clone: Its cognate antigen has yet to be identified. Per-base quality was not reported, and no clone a single base away is much larger than it.

Recombination connected TRBV7-9 to TRBJ2-1, with no confidently assigned D gene. Here the sequenced sample was peripheral blood, taken in the first trimester of pregnancy. The receptor comes from a female donor with multiple sclerosis, enrolled in a pregnancy study. The CDR3 reads as follows: CASSYKIDNEQFF. The sequence in DNA is TGTGCCAGCAGCTATAAAATCGACAATGAGCAGTTCTTC.